This entry concerns a single T cell receptor beta chain. The sample holds many counts of this clone. Its antigen is not yet known. The sample holds no much larger clone one base away, and base qualities are not on file. As encoded in the germline V gene, CDR1 is MGHRA while CDR2 is YSYEKL. The CDR3 runs 18 amino acids, cysteine and phenylalanine included. Just the 54-base CDR3 DNA is kept, in frame starting at base 1. The germline ends are 20 bases apart after V is trimmed by 5 bases and J by 0 bases. This entry belongs to a study of shared clonotypes between healthy human individuals (dated by TCRdb to the early 2020s). Regarding the research as a whole: Two women and a few men aged 18 to 49 years were included in the cohort. Per donor, leukapheresis produced somewhere between about 0.9 and 9 billion PBMCs. For each donor, three plates each were used for CD4 naive and CD4 memory, two plates were used for CD8 naive, and one plate was used for CD8 memory. To estimate repertoire size and how much clonotypes are shared between individuals, the study performed deep sequencing of blood TCR repertoires from a few healthy adults. To increase sequencing depth and limit assay-specific biases, TCR repertoire library preparation and sequencing were carried out by different laboratories using diverse techniques.

Broader findings and caveats from the paper: Pairwise subsampling indicated that sequencing depth was expected to affect the degree of clonotype sharing among donors. Sampling was restricted to blood, and TCR repertoires in tissue are likely to differ from TCR repertoires in blood. Rarefaction of sorted-subset datasets indicated incomplete sequencing despite the large sequencing depth. Clonotypes shared by all four sorted-subset donors showed higher generation probabilities than non-shared clonotypes. Estimated clonotype richness was generally larger for naive than for memory subsets. Roughly 5.2% of naive CD4, approximately 3.7% of naive CD8, roughly 2.4% of memory CD4, and roughly 0.4% of memory CD8 clonotypes were shared across a handful of donors. The genetic and exposure-history diversity represented was limited by the small number of donors.

TCR CDR3 regions were amplified from genomic DNA by multiplex PCR using the deep immunoSEQ assay. Extracted genomic DNA from each cell subset was distributed evenly across all wells of several immunoSEQ 96-well plates, and each plate was treated as a replicate. For sorted subsets, each replicate PCR was loaded with about 0.2 ug genomic DNA, equivalent to 25,000 to 30,000 T cell genomes. Purified libraries were measured with a Qubit 3.0 fluorometer, size-checked on a Bioanalyzer 2100, and measured again with the KAPA Library Quantification kit. A separate single-read 150-cycle Illumina NextSeq 550 flow cell was used to sequence each immunoSEQ 96-well plate. In the authors' own workflow: The immunoSEQ output contained only junctional sequences without quality scores, so filtering could not match that applied to full-length reads. Sequences were annotated with PyIR, a Python wrapper for IgBLAST v1.9, using IMGT germline references to assign V/J genes and CDR3. Reads were filtered out if the reads had weak V/J assignments (E-value above 1e-6), no CDR3, stop codons, out-of-frame junctions, or ambiguous translated residues. V3J clonotypes were defined as sequences sharing an identical inferred V gene, J gene, and CDR3 amino acid sequence. The percentage overlap between two repertoires was calculated by dividing the number of shared unique clonotypes by the size of the smaller repertoire. Richness of each repertoire was evaluated using RTK rarefaction, the Chao1 estimator, and Recon v2.1 estimates of unobserved clonotypes. OLGA was used to compute generation probabilities for all TCRbeta clonotypes that the gDNA method yielded from a handful of donors. This is the immuneACCESS table as TCRdb keeps it, with only in-frame sequences that have V and J called. A part of the clones is gone; compared with another copy, unresolved V genes explain less than half, and the rest is unexplained. V, J and clone size derive from that table, while D and trimming were established from the DNA sequence. The sample records hundreds of thousands of clones, 74% of which are singletons. About 1.7% of the sample comes from the top ten.

The donors were healthy, HIV-negative adults who had no recently reported acute infections or vaccinations. Only Caucasian adults living in Nashville, Tennessee, USA were represented among the donors. CD4+ T cells were enriched by magnetic negative selection, after which naive cells were positively selected on CD45RA and the negative fraction was taken as the memory subset. Blood was collected by leukapheresis, and PBMCs were isolated by Ficoll-Histopaque density gradient centrifugation and then cryopreserved in liquid nitrogen vapor phase. Purity and quantity of every magnetically sorted T cell population were checked by analytical flow cytometry. From each sorted fraction, genomic DNA was isolated and quantified by UV absorbance on a Nanodrop 2000c.

The sequence was collected from a woman aged 25 to 39 in good health. The chain couples TRBV4-1 to TRBJ1-5; TRBD1 is possibly the D segment (6 matching bases). Sequences were obtained from memory CD4+ T cells sorted from blood. The cell subset or site label, read with the paper, signifies: CD45RA-negative fraction. The sequence in DNA is TGCGCCAGCAGCTCCCGGGACATCGAAGGGATTAGCAATCAGCCCCAGCATTTT. This encodes CASSSRDIEGISNQPQHF.